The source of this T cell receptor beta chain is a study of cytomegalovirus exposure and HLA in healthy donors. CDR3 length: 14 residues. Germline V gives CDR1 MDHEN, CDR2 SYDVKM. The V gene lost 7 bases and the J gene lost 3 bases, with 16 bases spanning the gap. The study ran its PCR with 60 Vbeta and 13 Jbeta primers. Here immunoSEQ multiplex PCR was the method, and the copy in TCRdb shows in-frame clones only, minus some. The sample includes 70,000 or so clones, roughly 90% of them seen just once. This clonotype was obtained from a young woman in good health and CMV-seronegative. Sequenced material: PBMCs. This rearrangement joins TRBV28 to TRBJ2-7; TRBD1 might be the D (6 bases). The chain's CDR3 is CASTQTGLHYEQYF. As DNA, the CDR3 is TGTGCCAGCACCCAGACAGGATTACACTACGAGCAGTACTTC. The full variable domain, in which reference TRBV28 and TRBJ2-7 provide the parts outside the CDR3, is DVKVTQSSRYLVKRTGEKVFLECVQDMDHENMFWYRQDPGLGLRLIYFSYDVKMKEKGDIPEGYSVSREKKERFSLILESASTNQTSMYLCASTQTGLHYEQYFGPGTRLTVT.